The TCR beta chain under discussion was sequenced for a study of glioma-infiltrating T cells after dendritic cell vaccination. Study overall: Between about 2002 and 2012, patients got autologous tumor lysate-pulsed dendritic cell vaccines. Dendritic cells derived from monocytes and pulsed with autologous tumor lysate formed the vaccine.

The assay was immunoSEQ multiplex PCR, and TCRdb's table has in-frame clones only and misses some. This table holds about 73,000 clones, approximately 80% found once. Findings of the study overall: Higher pretreatment TIL content predicted longer progression-free time and survival.

A note on this clone: Its antigen remains unidentified.

Patients had residual fresh-frozen tumor tissue and more than two years of survival data. The source material was blood, sampled before dendritic cell vaccination. This sequence was found in a human donor with glioblastoma.

CDR3 region: CASSEQGGKTEAFF. CDR3 DNA sequence: TGCGCCAGCAGTGAACAGGGGGGGAAGACTGAAGCTTTCTTT. The chain employs TRBV10-1 and TRBJ1-1; 8 bases line up with TRBD1. Germline CDR1 is WNHNN and CDR2 is SYGVQD (reference sequence). The V segment lost 3 bases and the J segment 5 bases; nucleotides outside the gene matches: 5. This CDR3 spans 14 amino acids.